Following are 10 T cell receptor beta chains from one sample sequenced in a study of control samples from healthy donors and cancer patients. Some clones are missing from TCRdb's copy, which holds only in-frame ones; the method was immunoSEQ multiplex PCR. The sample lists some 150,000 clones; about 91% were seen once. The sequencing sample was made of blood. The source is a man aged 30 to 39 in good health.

The CDR3 region has the DNA TGTGCCAGTAGTATCCCTACGGGACAGGGAGCCTATAGCAATCAGCCCCAGCATTTT. This encodes CASSIPTGQGAYSNQPQHF. V usage is TRBV19 and J usage is TRBJ1-5, with TRBD1 matching 9 bases. The CDR3 consists of 19 residues. With 3 bases clipped from V and 0 bases from J, the junction kept 12 bases outside the gene matches. CDR1 is LNHDA, CDR2 SQIVND, per germline (reference sequence). The variable domain in full, completed from reference TRBV19 and TRBJ1-5, reads DGGITQSPKYLFRKEGQNVTLSCEQNLNHDAMYWYRQDPGQGLRLIYYSQIVNDFQKGDIAEGYSVSREKKESFPLTVTSAQKNPTAFYLCASSIPTGQGAYSNQPQHFGDGTRLSIL.

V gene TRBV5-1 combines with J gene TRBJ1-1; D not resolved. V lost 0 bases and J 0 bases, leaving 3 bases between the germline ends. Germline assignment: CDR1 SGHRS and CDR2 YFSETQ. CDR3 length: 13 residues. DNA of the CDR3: TGCGCCAGCAGCTTGGTAGTGAACACTGAAGCTTTCTTT. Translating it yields CASSLVVNTEAFF.

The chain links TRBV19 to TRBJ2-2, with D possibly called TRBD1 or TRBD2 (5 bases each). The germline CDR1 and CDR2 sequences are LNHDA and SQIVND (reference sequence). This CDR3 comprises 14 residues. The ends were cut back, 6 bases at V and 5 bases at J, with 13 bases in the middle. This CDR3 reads CASRSNWGTGELFF. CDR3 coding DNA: TGTGCCAGTAGATCTAATTGGGGGACCGGGGAGCTGTTTTTT.

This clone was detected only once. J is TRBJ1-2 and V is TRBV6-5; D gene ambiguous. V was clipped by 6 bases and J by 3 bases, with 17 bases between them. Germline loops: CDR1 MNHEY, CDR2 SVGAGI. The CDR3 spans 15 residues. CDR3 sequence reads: CASRLTESADYGYTF. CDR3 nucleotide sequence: TGTGCCAGCAGACTTACCGAATCCGCTGACTATGGCTACACCTTC.

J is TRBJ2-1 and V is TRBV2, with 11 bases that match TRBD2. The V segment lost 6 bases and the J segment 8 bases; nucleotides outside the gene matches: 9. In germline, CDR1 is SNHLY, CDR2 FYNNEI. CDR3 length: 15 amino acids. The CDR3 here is CASSLAGGVGDEQFF. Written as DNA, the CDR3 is TGTGCCAGCAGCCTAGCGGGGGGCGTTGGCGATGAGCAGTTCTTC.

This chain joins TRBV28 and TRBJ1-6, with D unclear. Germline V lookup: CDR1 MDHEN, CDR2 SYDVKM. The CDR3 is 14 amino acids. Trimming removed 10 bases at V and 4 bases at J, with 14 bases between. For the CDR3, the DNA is TGTGCCACAAGACCGGTTCCATATAATTCACCCCTCCACTTT. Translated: CATRPVPYNSPLHF.

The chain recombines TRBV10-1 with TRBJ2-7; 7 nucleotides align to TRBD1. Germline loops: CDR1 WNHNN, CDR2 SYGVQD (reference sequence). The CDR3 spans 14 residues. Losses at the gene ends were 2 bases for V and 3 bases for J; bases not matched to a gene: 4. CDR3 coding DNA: TGCGCCAGCAGTGAGGGACAGGCCCTCTACGAGCAGTACTTC. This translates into CASSEGQALYEQYF.

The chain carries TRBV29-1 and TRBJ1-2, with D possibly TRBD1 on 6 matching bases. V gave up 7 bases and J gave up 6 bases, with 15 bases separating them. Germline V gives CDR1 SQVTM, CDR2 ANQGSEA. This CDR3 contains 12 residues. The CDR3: CSATGTRDGYTF. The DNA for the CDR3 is TGCAGCGCCACCGGGACACGCGATGGCTACACCTTC.

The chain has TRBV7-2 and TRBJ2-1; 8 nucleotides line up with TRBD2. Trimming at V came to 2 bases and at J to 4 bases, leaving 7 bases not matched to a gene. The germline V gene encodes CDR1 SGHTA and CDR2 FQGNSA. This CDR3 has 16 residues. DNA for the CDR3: TGTGCCAGCAGCTTAATTTCACTAGCGGCGTACAATGAGCAGTTCTTC. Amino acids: CASSLISLAAYNEQFF.

CDR3 nucleotides: TGTGCCAGCAGTTTAGAGGGACTAGCGGGGGGTGGTAATGAGCAGTTCTTC. Translated: CASSLEGLAGGGNEQFF. The genes are TRBV28 and TRBJ2-1, with TRBD2 identical over 15 bases. CDR1 and CDR2 from the germline V gene are MDHEN and SYDVKM. This CDR3 is built from 17 residues. The junction had 6 bases not matched to a gene; V was cut back by 2 bases and J by 7 bases. Full variable domain (remainder filled in from reference TRBV28 and TRBJ2-1): DVKVTQSSRYLVKRTGEKVFLECVQDMDHENMFWYRQDPGLGLRLIYFSYDVKMKEKGDIPEGYSVSREKKERFSLILESASTNQTSMYLCASSLEGLAGGGNEQFFGPGTRLTVL.